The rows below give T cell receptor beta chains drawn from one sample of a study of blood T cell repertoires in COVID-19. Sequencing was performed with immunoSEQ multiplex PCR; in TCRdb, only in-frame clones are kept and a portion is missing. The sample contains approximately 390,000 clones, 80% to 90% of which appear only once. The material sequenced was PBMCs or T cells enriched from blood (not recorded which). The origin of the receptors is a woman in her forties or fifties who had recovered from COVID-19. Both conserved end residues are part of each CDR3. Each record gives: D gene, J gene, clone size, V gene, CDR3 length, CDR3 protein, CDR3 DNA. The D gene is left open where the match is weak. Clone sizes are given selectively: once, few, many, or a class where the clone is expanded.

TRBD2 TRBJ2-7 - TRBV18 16 CASSPSVAGVAYEQYF TGTGCCAGCTCACCAAGCGTAGCGGGGGTCGCCTACGAGCAGTACTTC
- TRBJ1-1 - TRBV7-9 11 CASSYRQEAFF TGTGCCAGCAGCTACCGACAGGAAGCTTTCTTT
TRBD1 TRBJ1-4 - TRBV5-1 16 CASSLVADRANEKLFF TGCGCCAGCAGCTTGGTGGCAGACAGGGCGAATGAAAAACTGTTTTTT
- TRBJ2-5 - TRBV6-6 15 CASSYAQGLGETQYF TGTGCCAGCAGTTACGCACAGGGTCTGGGTGAGACCCAGTACTTC
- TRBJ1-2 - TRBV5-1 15 CASSSRGQSDYGYTF TGCGCCAGCAGCTCTCGAGGACAGTCAGACTATGGCTACACCTTC
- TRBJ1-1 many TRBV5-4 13 CASSLGGLTEAFF TGTGCCAGCAGCTTGGGAGGGCTCACTGAAGCTTTCTTT
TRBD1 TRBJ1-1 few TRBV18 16 CASSPKAGGTNTEAFF TGTGCCAGCTCACCTAAGGCAGGGGGTACGAACACTGAAGCTTTCTTT
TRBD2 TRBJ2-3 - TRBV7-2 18 CASSLARTSGGSADTQYF TGTGCCAGCAGCTTAGCCCGGACTAGCGGGGGGTCGGCAGATACGCAGTATTTT
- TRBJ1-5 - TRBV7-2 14 CASSPRGGSQPQHF TGTGCCAGCAGCCCTAGGGGGGGCTCTCAGCCCCAGCATTTT
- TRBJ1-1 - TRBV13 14 CASSYRGKNTEAFF TGTGCCAGCAGCTACCGCGGGAAGAACACTGAAGCTTTCTTT
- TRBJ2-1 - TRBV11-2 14 CASSFPAVRGEQFF TGTGCCAGCAGCTTCCCGGCAGTTCGGGGTGAGCAGTTCTTC
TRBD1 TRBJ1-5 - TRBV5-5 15 CASSGGQGSVQPQHF TGTGCCAGCAGCGGGGGACAGGGGTCGGTTCAGCCCCAGCATTTT
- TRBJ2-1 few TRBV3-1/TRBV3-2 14 CASRSGGGGNEQFF TGTGCCAGCAGATCGGGGGGCGGTGGAAATGAGCAGTTCTTC